Following are 30 T cell receptor beta chains from one sample sequenced in a study of OX40 agonist ivuxolimab in advanced cancers. Assay used: immunoSEQ multiplex PCR; TCRdb lists only in-frame clones, some missing. The data contain about 76,000 clones, 75% to 90% of them singletons. Sequences were derived from CD4+ or CD8+ T cells sorted from blood, sampled in a trial of the OX40 agonist ivuxolimab. Receptor source: an adult with an advanced solid tumor such as melanoma, head and neck, liver or kidney cancer.

The chain has TRBV6-5 and TRBJ2-5, with a weak D call TRBD1 (6 bases). TRBJ2-7 matches the DNA end more closely, so the J call is doubtful. This CDR3 has 14 amino acids. CDR1 is MNHEY, CDR2 SVGAGI, per germline. The CDR3 DNA reads TGTGCCAGCAGTTACCCAGGACAGACCTACGAGCAGTACTTC. Its protein product is CASSYPGQTYEQYF.

The rearrangement uses TRBV10-3 and TRBJ1-3, with 10 nucleotides matching TRBD1. There are 18 residues in the CDR3. Germline assignment: CDR1 ENHRY and CDR2 SYGVKD. J gave up 2 bases and V 6 bases, and 13 bases lay outside the gene matches. In nucleotides, the CDR3 is TGTGCCATCAGGCCGACAGGGGGCGCGTCAGGGGCTGGAAACACCATATATTTT. The encoded protein is CAIRPTGGASGAGNTIYF.

V is TRBV5-4 and J is TRBJ2-5, with 7 bases identical to TRBD1. The J call may be wrong; the DNA end is better matched by TRBJ2-7. The CDR3 totals 16 residues. CDR1 is SGHNT, CDR2 YYREEE, per germline (reference sequence). The CDR3 DNA reads TGTGCCAGCAGCCCCCGACAGGGTGAGTTCCGCTACGAGCAGTACTTC. Translation gives CASSPRQGEFRYEQYF.

CDR3 nucleotides: TGTGCCAGCTCACCCTCCGACTACGAGCAGTACTTC. Translated: CASSPSDYEQYF. V and J are TRBV18 and TRBJ2-7; no clear D. This CDR3 is built from 12 residues. V lost 3 bases, J lost 3 bases, and 6 bases lay in between. Germline loops: CDR1 KGHSH, CDR2 LQKENI.

The V gene is TRBV29-1, the J gene TRBJ1-2; D uncertain. V lost 5 bases and J 8 bases, leaving 15 bases between the germline ends. CDR3 length equals 12 residues. The germline V gene encodes CDR1 SQVTM and CDR2 ANQGSEA. CDR3 nucleotide sequence: TGCAGCGTTCAGTCACGGGTATACGGCTACACCTTC. Translated, it gives CSVQSRVYGYTF.

The chain uses TRBV5-1 and TRBJ1-1; 9 positions match TRBD1. The V and J ends lost 0 bases and 4 bases, in that order; junction bases with no gene match: 10. This CDR3 is 17 amino acids long. In germline, CDR1 is SGHRS, CDR2 YFSETQ. This chain's CDR3 is CASSLAGTGTSSTEAFF. CDR3 nucleotides: TGCGCCAGCAGCTTGGCAGGGACAGGGACAAGTAGCACTGAAGCTTTCTTT.

This clone was seen a handful of times. The junction shows a germline mismatch at one end, possibly a read error. This specimen includes other DNA sequences encoding the same CDR3. This rearrangement joins TRBV4-1 to TRBJ2-7, with D possibly TRBD1 on 6 matching bases. The CDR3 runs to 14 residues. Germline V lookup: CDR1 MGHRA, CDR2 YSYEKL. The CDR3 region has the DNA TGTGCCAGCAGCCAAGGGGGTTCAAGCCACGAGCAGTACTTC. Amino acid sequence: CASSQGGSSHEQYF.

The V call is TRBV2, the J call TRBJ1-2; no definite D call. V was cut by 10 bases and J by 1 base, with 19 bases left in between. Germline V gene sequence: CDR1 SNHLY, CDR2 FYNNEI. This CDR3 is built from 15 residues. The CDR3 coding sequence is TGTGCCACTGTCGGGCAGGCACCAGTTAACTATGGCTACACCTTC. Translating it yields CATVGQAPVNYGYTF.

The chain has TRBV10-2 and TRBJ1-1; a possible D gene is TRBD1 (5 bases). Between the trimmed V and J ends, which lost 2 bases and 4 bases, there was a span of 14 bases. Germline CDR1 reads WSHSY; CDR2 reads SAAADI. This CDR3 region has 15 residues. CDR3 sequence reads: CASSEVGTRGTEAFF. As DNA, the CDR3 is TGCGCCAGCAGTGAGGTTGGAACGAGGGGCACTGAAGCTTTCTTT.

The V and J genes are TRBV5-1 and TRBJ2-1; the match to TRBD2 covers 12 bases. The CDR3 has 15 amino acids. CDR1 and CDR2 from the germline V gene are SGHRS and YFSETQ. The V segment lost 4 bases and the J segment 4 bases; nucleotides outside the gene matches: 3. CDR3 DNA: TGCGCCAGCAGCCCACTAGCGGGGGGATACAATGAGCAGTTCTTC. Its translation: CASSPLAGGYNEQFF.

About this clone itself: The sample contains more than one DNA sequence encoding this CDR3. CDR3 loop: CASSLAGGSSYNEQFF. DNA of the CDR3: TGCGCCAGCAGCTTGGCCGGAGGAAGCTCCTACAATGAGCAGTTCTTC. This chain links TRBV5-1 with TRBJ2-1; a weak D match, TRBD2 (5 bases). The germline V gene encodes CDR1 SGHRS and CDR2 YFSETQ. The CDR3 has 16 amino acids. V was clipped by 0 bases and J by 0 bases, with 10 bases between them. Looking up the rest from reference TRBV5-1 and TRBJ2-1 gives the full variable domain: KAGVTQTPRYLIKTRGQQVTLSCSPISGHRSVSWYQQTPGQGLQFLFEYFSETQRNKGNFPGRFSGRQFSNSRSEMNVSTLELGDSALYLCASSLAGGSSYNEQFFGPGTRLTVL.

V is TRBV29-1 and J is TRBJ2-3, with 9 bases aligning to TRBD1. V shed 7 bases and J 1 base; nucleotides not matched to a gene: 6. Germline V lookup: CDR1 SQVTM, CDR2 ANQGSEA. The CDR3 length is 14 residues. CDR3 loop: CSGLTGGGTDTQYF. As DNA, the CDR3 is TGCAGCGGCCTCACAGGGGGCGGCACAGATACGCAGTATTTT.

V usage is TRBV5-1 and J usage is TRBJ2-3; 15 positions match TRBD2. Unmatched junction bases numbered 7, after V lost 2 bases and J lost 6 bases. Germline assignment: CDR1 SGHRS and CDR2 YFSETQ. The CDR3 consists of 17 residues. For the CDR3, the DNA is TGCGCCAGCAGCTTTCTACGGACTAGCGGGGGGGCGGATACGCAGTATTTT. Its translation is CASSFLRTSGGADTQYF. The full variable domain, rest sourced from reference TRBV5-1 and TRBJ2-3, is KAGVTQTPRYLIKTRGQQVTLSCSPISGHRSVSWYQQTPGQGLQFLFEYFSETQRNKGNFPGRFSGRQFSNSRSEMNVSTLELGDSALYLCASSFLRTSGGADTQYFGPGTRLTVL.

The chain has TRBV2 and TRBJ2-3; 10 nucleotides line up with TRBD2. The V and J ends lost 6 bases and 3 bases, in that order; junction bases with no gene match: 9. The length of the CDR3 is 16 residues. Germline V gives CDR1 SNHLY, CDR2 FYNNEI. This CDR3 is CASRPLLAGVTDTQYF. For the CDR3, the DNA is TGTGCCAGCAGGCCTCTTCTAGCGGGAGTGACAGATACGCAGTATTTT. Variable domain in full (rest from reference TRBV2 and TRBJ2-3): EPEVTQTPSHQVTQMGQEVILRCVPISNHLYFYWYRQILGQKVEFLVSFYNNEISEKSEIFDDQFSVERPDGSNFTLKIRSTKLEDSAMYFCASRPLLAGVTDTQYFGPGTRLTVL.

The chain couples TRBV6-6 to TRBJ2-7; 7 positions agree with TRBD2. V shed 6 bases, J shed 3 bases, and the junction held 5 bases outside the gene matches. Looked up from germline, CDR1 is MNHNY and CDR2 is SVGAGI (reference sequence). The CDR3 is 13 amino acids. The CDR3 here is CASRPGGSYEQYF. CDR3 DNA: TGTGCCAGCAGGCCGGGCGGGAGCTACGAGCAGTACTTC.

A word on this clone: A junction end diverges from the germline sequence, so it may reflect a read error. This rearrangement joins TRBV7-2 to TRBJ1-5; weak D call: TRBD1 (5 bases). Germline V gene lookup returns CDR1 SGHTA and CDR2 FQGNSA. The CDR3 loop spans 16 amino acids. The CDR3 reads CASSLSWDGSNQLQHF. The CDR3 nucleotides read TGTGCCAGCAGCTTATCTTGGGACGGAAGCAATCAGCTCCAGCATTTT.

This chain joins TRBV5-8 and TRBJ1-1; 7 bases agree with TRBD1. Trimming took 5 bases from V and 4 from J; bases not matched to a gene: 11. From germline, CDR1 is SGHTS and CDR2 YDEGEE. This CDR3 comprises 15 residues. This CDR3 is CASSSRQGRFTEAFF. The CDR3 bases are TGTGCCAGCAGTTCCAGACAGGGAAGGTTCACTGAAGCTTTCTTT.

The table lists this clone with a count of one. The rearrangement links TRBV4-1 to TRBJ1-2; D remains ambiguous. CDR3 size: 16 residues. Trimming left V 0 bases short and J 4 bases short, with 15 bases between. The germline V gene encodes CDR1 MGHRA and CDR2 YSYEKL. The CDR3 DNA reads TGCGCCAGCAGCCAAGAGCACACCATAGTCACCTATGGCTACACCTTC. Translation: CASSQEHTIVTYGYTF.

The V and J genes are TRBV9 and TRBJ1-2, with no clear D. CDR1 and CDR2 (germline): SGDLS, YYNGEE. This CDR3 has 15 residues. V lost 4 bases, J lost 7 bases, and 20 bases lay in between. CDR3 region: CASSLTSGNWGGYTF. In DNA form, the CDR3 reads TGTGCCAGCAGCCTGACCTCCGGGAACTGGGGTGGCTACACCTTC.

The CDR3 DNA is TGTGCCAGTAGTAACGGGGAAAATCAGCCCCAGCATTTT. Translation gives CASSNGENQPQHF. The chain links TRBV19 to TRBJ1-5, with D unclear. Germline V lookup: CDR1 LNHDA, CDR2 SQIVND (reference sequence). Trimming shortened V by 4 bases and J by 4 bases, and 8 bases separated the two germline ends. There are 13 residues in the CDR3.

The chain recombines TRBV15 with TRBJ2-5; 12 bases map to TRBD2. J was trimmed by 5 bases and V by 5 bases; bases with no gene match: 9. There are 16 residues in the CDR3. The V gene's germline CDR1 is LNHNV and CDR2 YYDKDF (reference sequence). CDR3 sequence reads: CATSGSLAGGGETQYF. CDR3 sequence (DNA): TGTGCCACCAGCGGGTCTCTAGCGGGAGGGGGTGAGACCCAGTACTTC.

This chain links TRBV5-1 with TRBJ2-2; D perhaps matches TRBD1 (5 bases). Between the trimmed V and J ends, which lost 6 bases and 4 bases, there was a span of 13 bases. CDR1 and CDR2 from the germline V gene are SGHRS and YFSETQ. The length of the CDR3 is 14 residues. As DNA, the CDR3 is TGCGCCAGCACCAAAAGGGGTGGCACCGGGGAGCTGTTTTTT. It specifies CASTKRGGTGELFF. Full variable domain (missing parts from reference TRBV5-1 and TRBJ2-2): KAGVTQTPRYLIKTRGQQVTLSCSPISGHRSVSWYQQTPGQGLQFLFEYFSETQRNKGNFPGRFSGRQFSNSRSEMNVSTLELGDSALYLCASTKRGGTGELFFGEGSRLTVL.

The rearrangement uses TRBV7-9 and TRBJ2-7, with 10 bases lining up with TRBD2. CDR3 length equals 15 residues. The J segment lost 0 bases and the V segment lost 2 bases, leaving 1 base of the junction unmatched. The V gene's germline CDR1 is SEHNR and CDR2 FQNEAQ (reference sequence). CDR3 DNA sequence: TGTGCCAGCAGCTTAACTAGCGGGAACTCCTACGAGCAGTACTTC. It specifies CASSLTSGNSYEQYF.

V and J are TRBV4-2 and TRBJ2-7, with 11 bases lining up with TRBD2. Germline lookup yields CDR1 LGHNA and CDR2 YNFKEQ. V gave up 0 bases and J gave up 3 bases; unmatched junction bases: 4. CDR3 size: 16 residues. The CDR3 nucleotides are TGTGCCAGCAGCCAAGATCATAGCGGGAGGGTCTACGAGCAGTACTTC. Its protein is CASSQDHSGRVYEQYF.

V usage is TRBV7-9 and J usage is TRBJ1-1; D not certain. Per germline, CDR1 SEHNR and CDR2 FQNEAQ (reference sequence). This CDR3 spans 13 amino acids. Trimming shortened V by 3 bases and J by 1 base, and 6 bases separated the two germline ends. CDR3 in amino acids: CASSFGKNTEAFF. CDR3 DNA sequence: TGTGCCAGCAGCTTTGGCAAGAACACTGAAGCTTTCTTT.

The V gene is TRBV18, the J gene TRBJ2-7; D remains ambiguous. Trimming cost V 2 bases and J 3 bases, with 5 bases left between them. The CDR3 length is 12 residues. Germline V gene data show CDR1 as KGHSH and CDR2 as LQKENI. The CDR3 is CASSPDSYEQYF. CDR3 bases: TGTGCCAGCTCACCAGATAGCTACGAGCAGTACTTC.

This sequence joins TRBV5-1 and TRBJ2-7, with TRBD1 identical over 9 bases. Germline V gene data show CDR1 as SGHRS and CDR2 as YFSETQ. The ends lost 4 bases at V and 5 bases at J; junction bases unmatched: 7. The CDR3 sequence is 14 residues long. The CDR3 DNA reads as TGCGCCAGCAGCATACAGGGGGCGCACAACGAGCAGTACTTC. Its protein product is CASSIQGAHNEQYF.

This rearrangement joins TRBV6-6 to TRBJ2-7; 9 nucleotides match TRBD2. This CDR3 comprises 15 residues. V dropped 6 bases and J dropped 4; count of bases not matched to a gene: 10. CDR1 and CDR2 from the germline V gene are MNHNY and SVGAGI (reference sequence). The CDR3 region has the DNA TGTGCCAGCAGCCGGGGAGCGGGAGGTATGTACGAGCAGTACTTC. This encodes CASSRGAGGMYEQYF.

This rearrangement joins TRBV11-2 to TRBJ2-7, with D unclear. V lost 5 bases to trimming and J lost 0 bases, with 8 bases between them. Per germline, CDR1 SGHAT and CDR2 FQNNGV. The CDR3 totals 13 residues. The DNA of the CDR3 is TGTGCCAGCAGCAGGGCGGTCTCCTACGAGCAGTACTTC. It encodes CASSRAVSYEQYF.

CDR3 loop: CASSSYPDTQYF. In DNA form, the CDR3 reads TGTGCCAGCAGCTCCTATCCAGATACGCAGTATTTT. J is TRBJ2-3 and V is TRBV7-2, with D uncertain. The germline V gene has CDR1 SGHTA and CDR2 FQGNSA. This CDR3 region has 12 residues. Between the trimmed V and J ends, which lost 4 bases and 4 bases, there was a span of 6 bases.